The entry below gives a single TCR beta chain sequence along with its context. What it recognizes is unknown. This record belongs to a study of cytomegalovirus exposure and HLA in healthy donors. Whole-study results and caveats: According to the study, 150 to 200 TCR beta chains were cytomegalovirus-associated. Trimming of TCR beta V- and J-genes showed a link, identified in a later analysis, to a missense DCLRE1C variant.

The PCR ran on 60 Vbeta and 13 Jbeta primers. Assay: immunoSEQ multiplex PCR; the TCRdb copy retains only in-frame clones and omits some. This repertoire includes 34,000 or so clones. Input material: PBMCs. The sequence came from a woman in her thirties or forties in good health and CMV-seropositive.

For the CDR3, the DNA is TGCGCCAGCAGCTTGGGGGGACAGGGGGGATACGAGCAGTACTTC. This translates into CASSLGGQGGYEQYF. The chain has TRBV5-1 and TRBJ2-7; 11 nucleotides match TRBD1. The V segment lost 0 bases and the J segment 4 bases; nucleotides outside the gene matches: 3. The germline CDR1 and CDR2 sequences are SGHRS and YFSETQ. The CDR3 has 15 amino acids.